The rows below give T cell receptor beta chains drawn from one sample of a study of blood T cell repertoires in COVID-19. The protocol was immunoSEQ multiplex PCR, while the TCRdb copy is restricted to in-frame clones and leaves out a portion. The sample holds 72,000 or so clones, approximately 86% seen once. The specimen was peripheral blood. These receptor sequences come from a woman aged 55-70 years with acute or convalescent COVID-19. Each CDR3 is given with its conserved first and last residue. D genes are given only for firm matches. Expanded clones are given a class, and other clones once, few, many or no size at all.

clone size	D gene	V gene	CDR3 length	J gene	CDR3 DNA	CDR3 protein
-	TRBD1	TRBV5-4	14	TRBJ1-1	TGTGCCAGCAGCGGAACCGGGACAGGGTCTGAAGCTTTCTTT	CASSGTGTGSEAFF
-	TRBD1	TRBV6-2/TRBV6-3	16	TRBJ1-5	TGTGCCAGCAGTGGAACAGGGGGCATAAGCAATCAGCCCCAGCATTTT	CASSGTGGISNQPQHF
-	TRBD1	TRBV6-6	14	TRBJ2-7	TGTGCCAGCAGTAACGGACAGGGGAGTGGCGAGCAGTACTTC	CASSNGQGSGEQYF
-	-	TRBV4-1	13	TRBJ2-5	TGCGCCAGCAGCCGCCTAGATCAAGAGACCCAGTACTTC	CASSRLDQETQYF
-	-	TRBV9	14	TRBJ1-2	TGTGCCAGCAGCGCCGTAGGACAGTTCTATGGCTACACCTTC	CASSAVGQFYGYTF
-	-	TRBV27	15	TRBJ1-2	TGTGCCAGCAGTTTATCCCGGGGGGTCGCCTATGGCTACACCTTC	CASSLSRGVAYGYTF
-	-	TRBV3-1/TRBV3-2	15	TRBJ1-1	TGTGCCAGCAGCCTTTGGACAGTGAAGCGAACTGAAGCTTTCTTT	CASSLWTVKRTEAFF
-	-	TRBV18	13	TRBJ1-1	TGTGCCAGCTCACCTTTCACAGACACTGAAGCTTTCTTT	CASSPFTDTEAFF
-	-	TRBV7-7	15	TRBJ2-5	TGTGCCAGCAGCCTCATCACAGGCCCCCAAGAGACCCAGTACTTC	CASSLITGPQETQYF
-	TRBD2	TRBV5-4	16	TRBJ2-3	TGTGCCAGCAGCCCTGGACTAGCGGGTAGCACAGATACGCAGTATTTT	CASSPGLAGSTDTQYF
-	TRBD2	TRBV5-1	16	TRBJ2-3	TGCGCCAGCAGCGGACTAGCGGGGGGGCCCACAGATACGCAGTATTTT	CASSGLAGGPTDTQYF
-	-	TRBV7-9	17	TRBJ2-2	TGTGCCAGCAGCTTAAAGTCGGGGGGCGTTTTCACCGGGGAGCTGTTTTTT	CASSLKSGGVFTGELFF
-	-	TRBV5-4	14	TRBJ2-2	TGTGCCAGCAGCTTGGATGGCAGGGCCGGGGAGCTGTTTTTT	CASSLDGRAGELFF
-	-	TRBV5-1	14	TRBJ1-1	TGCGCCAGCAGCTTGGATGGGCGGGGGGCTCTGGAAATCTTT	CASSLDGRGALEIF
-	TRBD1	TRBV25-1	16	TRBJ1-6	TGTGCCAGCAGTAACAGGGGGGGTCAGGGAGGCTCACCCCTCCACTTT	CASSNRGGQGGSPLHF
-	-	TRBV7-9	15	TRBJ1-2	TGTGCCAGCAGCACCAGCGTGGGGGCAGACTATGGCTACACCTTC	CASSTSVGADYGYTF
-	TRBD2	TRBV20-1	15	TRBJ2-3	TGCAGTGCTAGTCCCCTCGGGAGGGAAACAGATACGCAGTATTTT	CSASPLGRETDTQYF
-	TRBD1	TRBV2	15	TRBJ1-5	TGTGCCAGCAGCCCCGACAGGGGGCGGGGGCAGCCCCAGCATTTT	CASSPDRGRGQPQHF
-	TRBD1	TRBV5-5	16	TRBJ2-5	TGTGCCAGCAGCTCTCCGGGACAGGGGGCGATCGAGACCCAGTACTTC	CASSSPGQGAIETQYF
once	-	TRBV2	13	TRBJ2-2	TGTGCCAGCTTATACGACCGGGGCGGGGAGCTGTTTTTT	CASLYDRGGELFF
-	-	TRBV9	16	TRBJ2-3	TGTGCCAGCACCCTAGAGGTGGGTTCTGGCACAGATACGCAGTATTTT	CASTLEVGSGTDTQYF
-	-	TRBV18	12	TRBJ2-1	TGTGCCAGCTCACCGTTCGGGGAACTAAAGTTCTTC	CASSPFGELKFF
-	-	TRBV2	11	TRBJ2-5	TGTGCCAGCAAAAGGGGGGAGACCCAGTACTTC	CASKRGETQYF
once	-	TRBV12-3/TRBV12-4	13	TRBJ1-6	TGTGCCAGCAGATTGACGGGTAATTCACCCCTCCACTTT	CASRLTGNSPLHF
-	-	TRBV21-1	14	TRBJ1-2	TGTGCCAGCAGCTCCTGGCAAGAGGGTTGTGGCTACACCTTC	CASSSWQEGCGYTF
-	-	TRBV11-2	15	TRBJ2-7	TGTGCCAGCTCTCAACGCGGGGCTGGATACTACGAGCAGTACTTC	CASSQRGAGYYEQYF
few	-	TRBV23-1	16	TRBJ2-3	TGCGCCAGCAGTCAATCGGGAGTGCGGCCCACAGATACGCAGTATTTT	CASSQSGVRPTDTQYF
-	TRBD2	TRBV2	15	TRBJ2-3	TGTGCCAGCAGTGAATCTAGCGGGTGGGTCGGTACGCAGTATTTT	CASSESSGWVGTQYF
-	-	TRBV3-1/TRBV3-2	14	TRBJ2-7	TGTGCCAGCAGCCCCTGGCAGGGGCCCTACGAGCAGTACTTC	CASSPWQGPYEQYF
-	-	TRBV5-4	12	TRBJ2-3	TGTGCCAGCAGCTTCAGGACAGATACGCAGTATTTT	CASSFRTDTQYF
-	TRBD2	TRBV11-2	13	TRBJ2-1	TGTGCCAGCATGGGGCGGGGGGTGAATGAGCAGTTCTTC	CASMGRGVNEQFF
few	-	TRBV5-6	16	TRBJ1-1	TGTGCCAGCAGCTTGTCGGTCGGCAGGCCGAACACTGAAGCTTTCTTT	CASSLSVGRPNTEAFF